The present T cell receptor beta chain was sequenced within a study of blood T cells in healthy people across ages. This CDR3 comprises 15 residues. Germline CDR1 reads SGDLS; CDR2 reads YYNGEE. V was pared by 0 bases and J by 5 bases, with 5 bases of the junction left unmatched. A second PCR, run for about 6 to 12 cycles, used a sample-barcoded 5' primer plus a J-beta primer mix. CDR3-containing paired-end reads numbered at least 3 million in each sample. Via MiXCR, TCRdb re-called the 5' RACE reads, giving one row per CDR3 protein. The table includes about 570,000 distinct CDR3 sequences, approximately 25% detected once.

This clonotype was sampled from a woman aged 70 to 79 in good health. The sequencing sample was made of blood. The gene calls are TRBV9 and TRBJ2-1; 7 bases are shared with TRBD1. CDR3 sequence (DNA): TGTGCCAGCAGCGTAGCCGGGACAGCAAACAATGAGCAGTTCTTC. It is translated as CASSVAGTANNEQFF.